This TCR beta chain was documented in a study of blood T cell repertoires in COVID-19. Study in general: COVID-19 samples from acute and convalescent phases originated in the United States, Italy and Spain. T cells, B-cell-depleted T cells, or PBMCs provided the cDNA or gDNA that served as material.

Individuals aged about 18 to 89 years were recruited from some 26 US areas. Study processing details: Estimates of nucleated cell counts were drawn from the amplification of reference gene primers. TCRdb's copy holds only in-frame clones and misses some; the assay was immunoSEQ multiplex PCR. V and J calls and clone size are those listed in that table; D and trimming were worked out from the DNA. Seen here are about 360,000 clones, over 75% observed once, and the top ten hold more than 1.5%. The CDR3 loop spans 14 amino acids. Germline V CDR1 and CDR2: MNHEY, SVGEGT. V gave up 2 bases and J gave up 1 base, with 9 bases separating them.

Source material: PBMCs or T cells enriched from blood (not recorded which). The receptor comes from a man aged 40-50 years in a cohort exposed to, infected with or recovered from COVID-19 (not recorded which). The chain is built from TRBV6-2 or TRBV6-3 and TRBJ2-7, with D perhaps matching TRBD1 (6 bases). The CDR3 region is CASSYPGTSYEQYF. CDR3 nucleotides: TGTGCCAGCAGTTACCCAGGGACATCCTACGAGCAGTACTTC.